The present T cell receptor (beta chain) was sequenced within a study of T-cell memory formation after mild COVID-19. From 5'RACE with constant-segment primers came TCR alpha and TCR beta cDNA libraries that carried sample barcodes and UMIs. TCRdb ran MiXCR on the 5' RACE reads and lists one entry per CDR3 protein. The table has about 190,000 distinct CDR3 sequences, 27% seen once; the top ten hold about 10%. Regarding this clonotype: Its antigen is unknown.

Study findings and constraints: Pre-infection memory carried some responding clones, suggesting that cross-reactive memory joined. Later expanders leaned CD4+, whereas day 15 to 85 contracting clones were balanced CD4/CD8.

The V end was cut by 0 bases, the J end by 5 bases, with 12 bases between. Germline V gene sequence: CDR1 SGHDT, CDR2 YYEEEE. The CDR3 has 15 amino acids. V usage is TRBV5-6 and J usage is TRBJ1-5; D is possibly TRBD1 (5 bases). The sequence was obtained from an adult woman who had mild COVID-19 (a few samples of this study predate the infection). Cell type and time point are not known. Material for sequencing was PBMCs or a T cell subset sorted from them (not recorded which). The DNA for the CDR3 is TGTGCCAGCAGCTTGGCGGGGCCAGGGCATCAGCCCCAGCATTTT. The encoded protein is CASSLAGPGHQPQHF.